This T cell receptor (beta chain) is drawn from a study of shared T cell receptors in the human thymus. Germline V gives CDR1 ENHRY, CDR2 SYGVKD. This CDR3 is 14 amino acids long. The ends lost 6 bases at V and 4 bases at J; junction bases unmatched: 4. The method was immunoSEQ multiplex PCR; TCRdb's version includes in-frame clones alone and lacks a portion of them. Among about 660,000 clones listed, around 89% were seen once. Another study also made use of these data, one on human thymus T cells. That work contributes: Corrective surgery for congenital heart defects was being performed on the healthy Finnish infants who were the donors. Thymic tissue was derived from resections collected during corrective heart surgery. Among thymic and blood repertoires, usage of V and J genes appeared biased.

Material: thymocytes. This clonotype was sampled from a boy younger than two with a congenital heart defect. The V and J genes are TRBV10-3 and TRBJ1-5, with 9 bases aligning to TRBD1. Here the CDR3 DNA reads TGTGCCATCAGCGGACAGGGGCCTAATCAGCCCCAGCATTTT. This codes for CAISGQGPNQPQHF.